This paragraph reports one T cell receptor beta chain. Its antigen is unidentified. 60 Vbeta and 13 Jbeta primers were used in PCR. Method: immunoSEQ multiplex PCR; TCRdb's copy keeps in-frame clones and lacks some. The table shows under 130,000 clones, with just under 80% occurring only once. This record comes from a study of cytomegalovirus exposure and HLA in healthy donors. This CDR3 has 15 amino acids. CDR1 is KGHSH, CDR2 LQKENI, per germline. With 3 bases clipped from V and 2 bases from J, the junction kept 4 bases outside the gene matches. It was healthy bone marrow donors who served as donors. General study points: Presence/absence analyses assumed roughly uniform sequencing depth across donors, which may not hold. A few of the chains that were CMV-associated were confirmed in vitro to be specific for CMV antigens. The study labeled 164 TCR beta chains cytomegalovirus-associated.

Sequenced sample: PBMCs. This clonotype was obtained from a man younger than 40 in good health and CMV-seronegative. This rearrangement joins TRBV18 to TRBJ1-2; 9 nucleotides match TRBD1. CDR3 nucleotide sequence: TGTGCCAGCTCACCTTCGGGACAGGGAAACTATGGCTACACCTTC. Amino acid sequence: CASSPSGQGNYGYTF.